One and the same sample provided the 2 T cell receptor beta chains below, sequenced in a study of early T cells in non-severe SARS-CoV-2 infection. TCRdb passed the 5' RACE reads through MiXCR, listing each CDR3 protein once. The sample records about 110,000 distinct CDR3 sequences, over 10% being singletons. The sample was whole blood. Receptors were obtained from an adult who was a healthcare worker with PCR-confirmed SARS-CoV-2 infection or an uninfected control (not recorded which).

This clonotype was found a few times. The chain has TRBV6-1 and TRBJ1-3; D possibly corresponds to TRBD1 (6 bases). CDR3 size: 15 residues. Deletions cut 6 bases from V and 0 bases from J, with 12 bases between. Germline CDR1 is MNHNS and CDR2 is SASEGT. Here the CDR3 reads CASSAQGSSGNTIYF. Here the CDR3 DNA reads TGTGCCAGCAGCGCTCAGGGGAGCTCTGGAAACACCATATATTTT.

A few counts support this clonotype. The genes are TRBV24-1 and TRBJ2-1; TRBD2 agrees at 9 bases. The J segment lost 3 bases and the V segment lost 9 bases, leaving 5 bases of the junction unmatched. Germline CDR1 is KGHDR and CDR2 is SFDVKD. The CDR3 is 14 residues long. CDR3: CATPLAGVYNEQFF. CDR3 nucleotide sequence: TGTGCCACCCCACTAGCGGGTGTCTACAATGAGCAGTTCTTC.